Listed here are 20 T cell receptor beta chains from one sample, sequenced in a study of vaccination and CD4 T cells after COVID-19. Sequenced with the Oncomine TCR Beta short-read assay was DNA taken from cultured CD4+ T cells. TCRdb re-analysed the PCR reads in MiXCR, keeping a single row per CDR3 protein. The sample lists 8,000 to 10,000 distinct CDR3 sequences, under 35% occurring once. The treatment: approximately nine-day PBMC culture with coronavirus spike peptide pools or control peptides (ViraFEST assay). These receptors are not linked to any known antigen. The sample comprised cultured CD4+ T cells from blood. These receptors originate from a human donor with COVID-19.

This clonotype turned up a few times. This rearrangement joins TRBV18 to TRBJ1-5; D gene ambiguous. The CDR3 has 17 amino acids. The germline gives CDR1 KGHSH, CDR2 LQKENI. Trimming left V 2 bases short and J 5 bases short, with 19 bases between. As DNA, the CDR3 is TGTGCCAGCTCACCAGTTACGGCACCCCGAGTGGATCAGCCCCAGCATTTT. It specifies CASSPVTAPRVDQPQHF.

This chain links TRBV5-4 with TRBJ2-3; D ambiguous. V lost 1 base, J lost 8 bases, and 11 bases lay in between. The CDR3 is 13 amino acids. Germline CDR1 and CDR2: SGHNT and YYREEE (reference sequence). The CDR3 reads CASSLNSGPTQYF. The CDR3 DNA follows: TGTGCCAGCAGCTTGAACAGTGGGCCTACGCAGTATTTT.

V is TRBV27 and J is TRBJ2-5, with D perhaps matching TRBD2 (7 bases). There are 14 residues in the CDR3. Trimming pared 2 bases from V and 5 bases from J, leaving 12 bases between. The germline V gene encodes CDR1 MNHEY and CDR2 SMNVEV (reference sequence). CDR3: CASSLRWGGETQYF. As DNA, the CDR3 is TGTGCCAGCAGTTTACGGTGGGGGGGCGAGACCCAGTACTTC.

This clonotype has more than one count but fewer than ten. The gene calls are TRBV20-1 and TRBJ2-7; 9 bases are shared with TRBD1. V trimming: 2 bases; J trimming: 3 bases; junction bases outside the gene matches: 8. CDR3 length: 15 amino acids. Germline V gene data show CDR1 as DFQATT and CDR2 as SNEGSKA (reference sequence). CDR3 DNA sequence: TGCAGTGCTAGAAATACCGGGACAGGGCACTACGAGCAGTACTTC. This gives the protein CSARNTGTGHYEQYF.

This clonotype was observed a few times. The chain employs TRBV7-9 and TRBJ1-5; D gene uncertain. The germline CDR1 and CDR2 sequences are SEHNR and FQNEAQ (reference sequence). This CDR3 comprises 16 residues. Trimming took off 5 bases at V and 1 base at J, with 15 bases between the two ends. The CDR3 sequence is CASSKYSPGSNQPQHF. The CDR3 DNA sequence: TGTGCCAGCAGCAAGTACTCCCCCGGCAGCAATCAGCCCCAGCATTTT.

This clonotype has more than one count but fewer than ten. The CDR3 DNA sequence: TGTGCCAGCAGTCGGGGGACTACCACAGATACGCAGTATTTT. Its protein is CASSRGTTTDTQYF. The chain combines TRBV6-1 with TRBJ2-3, with 7 bases matching TRBD2. This CDR3 is built from 14 residues. Trimming at V came to 5 bases and at J to 2 bases, leaving 4 bases not matched to a gene. Germline V gene lookup returns CDR1 MNHNS and CDR2 SASEGT.

The sample holds a few counts of this clonotype. The V call is TRBV7-2, the J call TRBJ1-2; 8 bases are shared with TRBD1. The CDR3 sequence is 16 residues long. J lost 2 bases, V lost 5 bases, and 10 bases had no gene match. The germline V gene has CDR1 SGHTA and CDR2 FQGNSA. The CDR3 reads CASSPSMTGANYGYTF. The CDR3 coding sequence is TGTGCCAGCAGCCCCTCCATGACAGGGGCCAACTATGGCTACACCTTC. Drawing the rest from reference TRBV7-2 and TRBJ1-2, the complete variable domain is GAGVSQSPSNKVTEKGKDVELRCDPISGHTALYWYRQSLGQGLEFLIYFQGNSAPDKSGLPSDRFSAERTGGSVSTLTIQRTQQEDSAVYLCASSPSMTGANYGYTFGSGTRLTVV.

V usage is TRBV20-1 and J usage is TRBJ2-1; D gene uncertain. The V and J ends lost 4 bases and 5 bases respectively, with 9 bases between them. The CDR3 contains 12 residues. From germline, CDR1 is DFQATT and CDR2 SNEGSKA (reference sequence). The CDR3 is CSAIDANNEQFF. The CDR3 DNA reads as TGCAGTGCTATAGATGCCAACAATGAGCAGTTCTTC.

The sample holds a few counts of this clonotype. The gene calls are TRBV6-1 and TRBJ1-2; 8 nucleotides line up with TRBD1. V lost 4 bases and J lost 2; bases outside the gene matches: 12. In germline, CDR1 is MNHNS, CDR2 SASEGT. The CDR3 extends over 17 amino acids. Written as DNA, the CDR3 is TGTGCCAGCAGTGGGCAGGGGGCCCCCTTTCGAAACTATGGCTACACCTTC. Its protein is CASSGQGAPFRNYGYTF.

V gene TRBV19 combines with J gene TRBJ2-2, with D hard to call. The length of the CDR3 is 14 residues. Trimming removed 4 bases from V and 0 bases from J, with 6 bases in between. Germline V gene sequence: CDR1 LNHDA, CDR2 SQIVND (reference sequence). CDR3 nucleotide sequence: TGTGCCAGTAGTAGCCCCGCGAACACCGGGGAGCTGTTTTTT. Protein sequence: CASSSPANTGELFF.

In its sample, this clonotype ranks as medium-sized. V and J are TRBV5-1 and TRBJ2-2; unclear D gene. V was cut by 0 bases and J by 0 bases, with 6 bases left in between. CDR1 and CDR2 (germline): SGHRS, YFSETQ. This CDR3 is 15 amino acids long. Here the CDR3 reads CASSLVGTNTGELFF. The CDR3 DNA reads as TGCGCCAGCAGCTTGGTAGGGACGAACACCGGGGAGCTGTTTTTT.

This clonotype was observed a few times. CDR3 nucleotide sequence: TGTGCCAGCAGTTTTTCTTCAGGGGTGAGCAATCAGCCCCAGCATTTT. This codes for CASSFSSGVSNQPQHF. The chain uses TRBV27 and TRBJ1-5, with D perhaps matching TRBD1 (6 bases). Deletions cut 3 bases from V and 1 base from J, with 13 bases between. The length of the CDR3 is 16 residues. The germline CDR1 and CDR2 sequences are MNHEY and SMNVEV (reference sequence).

The chain carries TRBV6-2 or TRBV6-3 and TRBJ2-7; possible D gene TRBD2, 7 bases. V was cut by 6 bases and J by 0 bases, with 15 bases left in between. This CDR3 contains 15 residues. The germline CDR1 and CDR2 sequences are MNHEY and SVGEGT. CDR3 in DNA: TGTGCCAGCAGACGGGGGGCTGGGGCCTCCTACGAGCAGTACTTC. As protein: CASRRGAGASYEQYF.

A few counts support this clonotype. The chain carries TRBV5-6 and TRBJ2-5, with D perhaps TRBD1 or TRBD2 (7 bases each). V was pared by 1 base and J by 4 bases, with 14 bases between. Germline CDR1 SGHDT, CDR2 YYEEEE. The CDR3 is made up of 15 amino acids. CDR3: CASSLSQGGGETQYF. CDR3 DNA: TGTGCCAGCAGCTTGAGCCAGGGGGGGGGAGAGACCCAGTACTTC.

This clonotype was counted between two and nine times. The gene calls are TRBV6-1 and TRBJ2-6, with D perhaps matching TRBD2 (5 bases). The V end lost 6 bases, the J end lost 1 base, and 16 bases lay between the germline ends. This CDR3 is 17 amino acids long. Germline CDR1 reads MNHNS; CDR2 reads SASEGT. CDR3 amino acids: CASSRLRVGSGANVLTF. DNA for the CDR3: TGTGCCAGCAGCCGTCTGCGGGTGGGATCTGGGGCCAACGTCCTGACTTTC.

The J gene is TRBJ1-3, the V gene TRBV29-1; D gene ambiguous. The CDR3 extends over 14 amino acids. Germline lookup yields CDR1 SQVTM and CDR2 ANQGSEA. V lost 8 bases and J lost 0, with 14 bases in between. The CDR3 region is CSTRASLSGNTIYF. The DNA for the CDR3 is TGCAGCACCCGGGCATCCCTCTCTGGAAACACCATATATTTT.

This clonotype was counted only a few times. J is TRBJ1-5 and V is TRBV6-1; no clear D. This CDR3 is built from 16 residues. V shed 2 bases and J shed 1 base, with 12 bases lying between them. Germline V gene sequence: CDR1 MNHNS, CDR2 SASEGT. In DNA, the CDR3 is TGTGCCAGCAGTGAATCGGGCCGAGCGAGCAATCAGCCCCAGCATTTT. Its translation is CASSESGRASNQPQHF.

CDR3 region: CASSISSGASYEQYF. The CDR3 DNA is TGTGCCAGTAGTATAAGTAGCGGGGCCTCCTACGAGCAGTACTTC. The chain joins TRBV19 to TRBJ2-7, with 8 bases lining up with TRBD2. With V trimmed by 2 bases and J by 0 bases, 3 bases remained unmatched. The CDR3 is made up of 15 amino acids. CDR1 is LNHDA and CDR2 is SQIVND in the germline V gene (reference sequence).

The sample holds one count of this clonotype. This sequence joins TRBV18 and TRBJ1-5; D remains ambiguous. The CDR3 consists of 15 residues. V was clipped by 1 base and J by 0 bases, with 7 bases between them. The germline V gene has CDR1 KGHSH and CDR2 LQKENI. Written as DNA, the CDR3 is TGTGCCAGCTCACCACAGCAGGATAGCAATCAGCCCCAGCATTTT. Translation gives CASSPQQDSNQPQHF.

This clonotype came up a few times. The chain joins TRBV6-1 to TRBJ2-7; D tentatively reads TRBD1 or TRBD2 (5 bases each). V was shortened by 2 bases and J by 0 bases, with 20 bases between the two germline ends. Germline-derived CDR1 and CDR2 are MNHNS and SASEGT. This CDR3 region has 18 residues. The CDR3 loop reads CASSESGLWGSPSYEQYF. The CDR3 nucleotides read TGTGCCAGCAGTGAAAGTGGCTTGTGGGGGTCCCCCTCCTACGAGCAGTACTTC.